These 17 T cell receptor beta chains were sequenced from one sample in a study of CD8+CD57+ T cells in acquired aplastic anemia. Patients sequenced had flow cytometry evidence of CD8+CD57+ cell expansion. Using genomic DNA as the template, TCR beta VDJ and CDR3 profiling was carried out. TCRdb analysed the reads with MiXCR anew, one entry per CDR3 protein. This table has 450,000 to 550,000 distinct CDR3 sequences, around 30% appearing once. Sequenced: sorted CD4+, CD8+, or CD8+CD57+ T cells (not recorded which) from PBMCs. Receptors originate from a human donor with aplastic anemia.

Points on this clonotype: This may be a read error: a much more frequent sequence differs by one nucleotide. This chain joins TRBV5-6 and TRBJ2-7; possibly TRBD1 for D (5 bases). Trimming shortened V by 4 bases and J by 2 bases, and 7 bases separated the two germline ends. Germline lookup yields CDR1 SGHDT and CDR2 YYEEEE. The CDR3 totals 12 residues. CDR3 residues: CASSRQTYEQYF. In DNA, the CDR3 is TGTGCCAGCAGCCGACAGACCTACGAGCAGTACTTC.

Turning to this clonotype: A much larger clone differs by one base, so this may be a read error. This chain uses TRBV2 with TRBJ2-6, with TRBD2 matching over 7 bases. Per germline, CDR1 SNHLY and CDR2 FYNNEI. This CDR3 is 16 amino acids long. The V segment lost 8 bases and the J segment 0 bases; nucleotides outside the gene matches: 7. The CDR3 DNA sequence: TGTGCCAGCCAGCGGGACCTCGGCTCTGGGGCCAACGTCCTGACTTTC. Residues: CASQRDLGSGANVLTF.

This rearrangement joins TRBV29-1 to TRBJ2-1; D remains unclear. This CDR3 comprises 14 residues. In germline, CDR1 is SQVTM, CDR2 ANQGSEA. V lost 4 bases to trimming and J lost 5 bases, with 15 bases between them. The CDR3: CSVVSLSFDNEQFF. CDR3 in DNA: TGCAGCGTTGTGTCACTGAGTTTTGACAATGAGCAGTTCTTC.

Concerning this clonotype: The germline gene is not matched at one end of the junction; a read error may be the cause. The V gene is TRBV9, the J gene TRBJ2-1, with a tentative D call TRBD2 (6 bases). This CDR3 is 14 amino acids long. Germline V CDR1 and CDR2: SGDLS, YYNGEE. CDR3 DNA sequence: TGTGCCACTGGCCGGAGGGCAAGAAACAATGGGCAGTTCTTC. Residues: CATGRRARNNGQFF.

At least ten counts were recorded for this clonotype. The chain recombines TRBV7-3 with TRBJ1-6; D is perhaps TRBD1 (5 bases). Germline CDR1 reads SGHTA; CDR2 reads FQGTGA. This CDR3 spans 15 amino acids. The ends were cut back, 5 bases at V and 7 bases at J, with 15 bases in the middle. The CDR3 spells CASSARTGQNSPLHF. CDR3 DNA sequence: TGTGCCAGCAGCGCTAGGACGGGGCAGAATTCACCCCTCCACTTT.

This clonotype has at least ten counts. This chain joins TRBV7-2 and TRBJ1-1; tentative D call: TRBD1 (6 bases). The CDR3 covers 15 residues. The germline V gene encodes CDR1 SGHTA and CDR2 FQGNSA. With 5 bases removed from V and 3 bases from J, the gap between germline ends came to 16 bases. The CDR3 coding sequence is TGTGCCAGCAGCGCACGGGCAGGGGCGGACACTGAAGCTTTCTTT. It yields the protein CASSARAGADTEAFF.

This chain joins TRBV6-2 or TRBV6-3 and TRBJ2-3; 11 bases map to TRBD1. CDR3 length: 15 amino acids. V was pared by 5 bases and J by 8 bases, with 9 bases of the junction left unmatched. CDR1 is MNHEY, CDR2 SVGEGT, per germline. The CDR3 nucleotides read TGTGCCAGCAGTACCCCCGGGACAGGGGGACGTACGCAGTATTTT. Its protein product is CASSTPGTGGRTQYF.

The table lists this clonotype with many counts. This sequence joins TRBV10-2 and TRBJ2-7; maybe TRBD2 (6 bases). Germline CDR1 and CDR2: WSHSY and SAAADI. CDR3 size: 14 residues. The ends were cut back, 10 bases at V and 0 bases at J, with 16 bases in the middle. Here the CDR3 reads CATKIGGASYEQYF. The DNA of the CDR3 is TGCGCCACCAAGATAGGAGGGGCCTCCTACGAGCAGTACTTC.

The chain carries TRBV3-1 and TRBJ2-7; tentative D call: TRBD2 (6 bases). Germline CDR1 is LGHDT and CDR2 is YNNKEL (reference sequence). Trimming pared 0 bases from V and 5 bases from J, leaving 14 bases between. The CDR3 is 15 residues long. The CDR3 loop reads CASSQEWAGRDEQYF. Written as DNA, the CDR3 is TGTGCCAGCAGCCAAGAGTGGGCGGGGAGAGACGAGCAGTACTTC.

This clonotype was found many times. The chain carries TRBV7-2 and TRBJ1-6; unclear D gene. Germline-derived CDR1 and CDR2 are SGHTA and FQGNSA. This CDR3 contains 13 residues. Trimming left V 4 bases short and J 10 bases short, with 11 bases between. The CDR3, as DNA: TGTGCCAGCAGCTCCCTGGCTGGGTCACCCCTCCACTTT. This codes for CASSSLAGSPLHF.

This clonotype showed up just a few times. The rearrangement uses TRBV11-1 and TRBJ1-4; TRBD1 agrees at 12 bases. Germline V gene sequence: CDR1 SGHAT, CDR2 FQDESV (reference sequence). The V gene end was trimmed by 3 bases and the J gene end by 4 bases; junction bases not matched to a gene: 9. This CDR3 contains 18 residues. The CDR3 protein is CASSFTGTGGSGNEKLFF. In nucleotides, the CDR3 is TGTGCCAGCAGCTTTACCGGGACAGGGGGCAGCGGTAATGAAAAACTGTTTTTT.

This clonotype came up many times. V usage is TRBV19 and J usage is TRBJ1-4, with a possible D match to TRBD1 (5 bases). The germline gives CDR1 LNHDA, CDR2 SQIVND (reference sequence). The CDR3 has 14 residues. Trimming took 2 bases from V and 5 from J, leaving 9 bases between them. CDR3 amino acids: CASSISQANEKLFF. The CDR3 DNA is TGTGCCAGTAGTATATCACAGGCGAATGAAAAACTGTTTTTT.

The chain links TRBV18 to TRBJ1-2; D is undetermined. Deletions cut 2 bases from V and 8 bases from J, with 24 bases between. The CDR3 length is 17 residues. Germline loops: CDR1 KGHSH, CDR2 LQKENI. DNA for the CDR3: TGTGCCAGCTCACCAAACAAAATCCGAGGAGGATCGGCAGGCTACACCTTC. The encoded protein is CASSPNKIRGGSAGYTF.

This clonotype was seen only a few times. The CDR3: CASSLAHGTSYEQYF. CDR3 bases: TGTGCCAGCAGCTTAGCTCACGGGACTAGTTACGAGCAGTACTTC. This chain uses TRBV7-2 with TRBJ2-7, with 8 bases fitting TRBD2. Germline V CDR1 and CDR2: SGHTA, FQGNSA. V lost 0 bases and J lost 4; bases outside the gene matches: 5. The CDR3 length is 15 residues.

A remark on this clonotype: This may be a read error: a much more frequent sequence differs by one nucleotide. The chain is built from TRBV7-8 and TRBJ2-7, with D perhaps matching TRBD1 (5 bases). The V end lost 5 bases, the J end lost 3 bases, and 14 bases lay between the germline ends. From germline, CDR1 is SGHVS and CDR2 FQNEAQ. The CDR3 is 14 amino acids. CDR3 amino acids: CASSPAGNGYEQYF. The CDR3 DNA is TGTGCCAGCAGCCCGGCAGGGAACGGCTACGAGCAGTACTTC.

The chain employs TRBV6-4 and TRBJ2-2; D is unclear. The CDR3 extends over 13 amino acids. V lost 2 bases and J 3 bases, leaving 4 bases between the germline ends. The germline V gene encodes CDR1 MRHNA and CDR2 SNTAGT. As DNA, the CDR3 is TGTGCCAGCAGTGACCAGTACACCGGGGAGCTGTTTTTT. It is translated as CASSDQYTGELFF.

This clonotype was detected once. The J gene is TRBJ1-6, the V gene TRBV30, with a possible D match to TRBD1 (6 bases). Germline V CDR1 and CDR2: GTSNPN, SVGIG (reference sequence). The CDR3 contains 15 residues. Trimming removed 2 bases at V and 6 bases at J, with 14 bases between. The CDR3 spells CAWSLTGELNSPLHF. DNA of the CDR3: TGTGCCTGGAGTCTGACAGGAGAACTTAATTCACCCCTCCACTTT. Full variable domain (missing parts from reference TRBV30 and TRBJ1-6): SQTIHQWPATLVQPVGSPLSLECTVEGTSNPNLYWYRQAAGRGLQLLFYSVGIGQISSEVPQNLSASRPQDRQFILSSKKLLLSDSGFYLCAWSLTGELNSPLHFGNGTRLTVT.